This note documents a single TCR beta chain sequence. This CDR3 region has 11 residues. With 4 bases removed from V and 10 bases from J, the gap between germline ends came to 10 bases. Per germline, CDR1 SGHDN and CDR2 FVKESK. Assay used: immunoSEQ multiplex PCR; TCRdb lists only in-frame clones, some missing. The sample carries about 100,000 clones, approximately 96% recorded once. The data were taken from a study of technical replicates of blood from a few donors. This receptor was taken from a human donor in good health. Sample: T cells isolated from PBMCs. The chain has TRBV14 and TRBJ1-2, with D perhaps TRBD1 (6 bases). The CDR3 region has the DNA TGTGCCAGCAGCCTGGGACAATCCTACACCTTC. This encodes CASSLGQSYTF. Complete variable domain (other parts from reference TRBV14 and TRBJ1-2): EAGVTQFPSHSVIEKGQTVTLRCDPISGHDNLYWYRRVMGKEIKFLLHFVKESKQDESGMPNNRFLAERTGGTYSTLKVQPAELEDSGVYFCASSLGQSYTFGSGTRLTVV.